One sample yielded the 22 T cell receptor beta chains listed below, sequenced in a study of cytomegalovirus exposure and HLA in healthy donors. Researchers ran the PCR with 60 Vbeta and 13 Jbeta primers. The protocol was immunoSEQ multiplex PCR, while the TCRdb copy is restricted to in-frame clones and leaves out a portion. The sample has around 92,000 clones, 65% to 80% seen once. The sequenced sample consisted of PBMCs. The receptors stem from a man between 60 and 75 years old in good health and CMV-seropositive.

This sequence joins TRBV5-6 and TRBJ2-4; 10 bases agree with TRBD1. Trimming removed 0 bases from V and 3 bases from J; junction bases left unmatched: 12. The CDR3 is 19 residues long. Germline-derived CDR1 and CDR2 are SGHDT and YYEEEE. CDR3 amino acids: CASSLARDRGRVVKNIQYF. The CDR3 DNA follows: TGTGCCAGCAGCTTGGCCCGGGACAGGGGAAGAGTCGTCAAAAACATTCAGTACTTC.

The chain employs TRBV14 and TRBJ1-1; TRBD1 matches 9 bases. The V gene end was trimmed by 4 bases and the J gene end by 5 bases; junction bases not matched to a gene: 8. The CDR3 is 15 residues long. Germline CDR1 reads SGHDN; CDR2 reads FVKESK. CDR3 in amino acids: CASSRTGAVRTEAFF. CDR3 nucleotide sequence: TGTGCCAGCAGCCGGACAGGGGCTGTAAGGACTGAAGCTTTCTTT.

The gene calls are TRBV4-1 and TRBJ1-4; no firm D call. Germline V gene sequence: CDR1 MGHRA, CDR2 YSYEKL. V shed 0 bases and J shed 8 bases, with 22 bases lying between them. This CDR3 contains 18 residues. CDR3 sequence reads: CASSQETGGYPLQEKLFF. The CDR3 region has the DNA TGCGCCAGCAGCCAAGAAACGGGAGGGTATCCTTTACAGGAAAAACTGTTTTTT.

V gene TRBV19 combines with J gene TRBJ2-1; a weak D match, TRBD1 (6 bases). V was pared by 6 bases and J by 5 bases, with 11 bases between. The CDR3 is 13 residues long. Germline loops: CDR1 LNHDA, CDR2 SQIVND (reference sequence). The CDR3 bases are TGTGCCAGTAGCCGACACAGGGACAATGAGCAGTTCTTC. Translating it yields CASSRHRDNEQFF. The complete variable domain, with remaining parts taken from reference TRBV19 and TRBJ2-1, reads DGGITQSPKYLFRKEGQNVTLSCEQNLNHDAMYWYRQDPGQGLRLIYYSQIVNDFQKGDIAEGYSVSREKKESFPLTVTSAQKNPTAFYLCASSRHRDNEQFFGPGTRLTVL.

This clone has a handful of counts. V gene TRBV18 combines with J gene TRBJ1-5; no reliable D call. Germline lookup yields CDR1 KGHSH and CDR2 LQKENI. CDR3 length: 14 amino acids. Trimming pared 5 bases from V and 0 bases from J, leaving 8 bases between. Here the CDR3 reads CASSGQYSNQPQHF. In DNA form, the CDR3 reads TGTGCCAGCTCAGGGCAGTATAGCAATCAGCCCCAGCATTTT.

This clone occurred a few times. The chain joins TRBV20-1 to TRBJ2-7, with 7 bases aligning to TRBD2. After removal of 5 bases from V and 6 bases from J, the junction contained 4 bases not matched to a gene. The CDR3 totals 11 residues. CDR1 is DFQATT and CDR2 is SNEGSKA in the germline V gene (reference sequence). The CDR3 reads CSAGGVGEQYF. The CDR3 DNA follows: TGCAGTGCTGGGGGGGTCGGCGAGCAGTACTTC.

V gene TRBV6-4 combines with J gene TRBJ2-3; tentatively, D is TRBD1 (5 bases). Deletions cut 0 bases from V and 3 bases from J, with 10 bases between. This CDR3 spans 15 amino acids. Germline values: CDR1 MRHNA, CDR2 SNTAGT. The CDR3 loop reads CASSDSRQSTDTQYF. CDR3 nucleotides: TGTGCCAGCAGTGACTCTAGACAGAGTACAGATACGCAGTATTTT.

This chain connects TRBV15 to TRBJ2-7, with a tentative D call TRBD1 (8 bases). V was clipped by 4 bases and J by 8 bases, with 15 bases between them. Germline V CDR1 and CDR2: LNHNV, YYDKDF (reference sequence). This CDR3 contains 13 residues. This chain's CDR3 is CATSNGQGGQQYF. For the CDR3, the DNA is TGTGCCACCAGCAATGGACAGGGAGGGCAGCAGTACTTC.

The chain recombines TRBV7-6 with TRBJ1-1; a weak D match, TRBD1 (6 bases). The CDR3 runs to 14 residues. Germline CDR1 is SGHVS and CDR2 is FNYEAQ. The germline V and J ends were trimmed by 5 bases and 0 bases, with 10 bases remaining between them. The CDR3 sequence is CASSPGTLNTEAFF. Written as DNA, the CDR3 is TGTGCCAGCAGCCCAGGGACATTGAACACTGAAGCTTTCTTT.

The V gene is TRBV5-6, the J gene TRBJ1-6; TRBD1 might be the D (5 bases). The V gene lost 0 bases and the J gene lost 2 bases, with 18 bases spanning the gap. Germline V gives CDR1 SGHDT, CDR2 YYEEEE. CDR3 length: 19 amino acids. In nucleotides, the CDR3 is TGTGCCAGCAGCTTGGTCCAGGGAGGGAGGGCTCCCTATAATTCACCCCTCCACTTT. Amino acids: CASSLVQGGRAPYNSPLHF.

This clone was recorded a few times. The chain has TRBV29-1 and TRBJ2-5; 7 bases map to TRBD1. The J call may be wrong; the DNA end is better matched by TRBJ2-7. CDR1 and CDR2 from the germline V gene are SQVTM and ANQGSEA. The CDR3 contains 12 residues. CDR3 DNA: TGCAGCGCCCGGGACAGCACCTACGAGCAGTACTTC. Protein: CSARDSTYEQYF.

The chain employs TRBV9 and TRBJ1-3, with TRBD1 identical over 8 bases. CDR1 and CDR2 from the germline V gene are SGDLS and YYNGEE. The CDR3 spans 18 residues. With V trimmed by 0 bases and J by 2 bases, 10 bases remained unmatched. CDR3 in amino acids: CASSVASDRVLTGNTIYF. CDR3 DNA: TGTGCCAGCAGCGTAGCCTCGGACAGGGTCTTGACTGGAAACACCATATATTTT.

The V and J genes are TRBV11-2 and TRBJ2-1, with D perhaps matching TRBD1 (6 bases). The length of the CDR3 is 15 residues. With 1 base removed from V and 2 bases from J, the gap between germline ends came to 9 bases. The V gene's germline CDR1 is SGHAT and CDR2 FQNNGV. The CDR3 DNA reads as TGTGCCAGCAGCTTAGGACAGGAGACCTACAATGAGCAGTTCTTC. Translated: CASSLGQETYNEQFF.

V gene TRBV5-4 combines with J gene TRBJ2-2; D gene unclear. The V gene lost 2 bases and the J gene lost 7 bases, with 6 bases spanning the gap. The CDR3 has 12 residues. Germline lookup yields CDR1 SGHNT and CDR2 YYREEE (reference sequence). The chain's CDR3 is CASSFYGGELFF. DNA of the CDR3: TGTGCCAGCAGCTTCTATGGCGGGGAGCTGTTTTTT.

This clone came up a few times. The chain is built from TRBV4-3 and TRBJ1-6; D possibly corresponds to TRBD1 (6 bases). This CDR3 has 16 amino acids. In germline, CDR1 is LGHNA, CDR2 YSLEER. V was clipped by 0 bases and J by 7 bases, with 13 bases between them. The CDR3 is CASSQDPGQRNSPLHF. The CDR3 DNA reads TGCGCCAGCAGCCAAGATCCGGGACAAAGAAATTCACCCCTCCACTTT.

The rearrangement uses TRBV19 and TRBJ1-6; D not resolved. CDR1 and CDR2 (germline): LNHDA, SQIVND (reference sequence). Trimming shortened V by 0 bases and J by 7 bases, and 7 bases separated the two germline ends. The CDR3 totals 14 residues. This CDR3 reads CASSIDRLNSPLHF. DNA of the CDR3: TGTGCCAGTAGTATAGACAGATTAAATTCACCCCTCCACTTT. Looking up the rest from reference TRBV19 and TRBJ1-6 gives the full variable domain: DGGITQSPKYLFRKEGQNVTLSCEQNLNHDAMYWYRQDPGQGLRLIYYSQIVNDFQKGDIAEGYSVSREKKESFPLTVTSAQKNPTAFYLCASSIDRLNSPLHFGNGTRLTVT.

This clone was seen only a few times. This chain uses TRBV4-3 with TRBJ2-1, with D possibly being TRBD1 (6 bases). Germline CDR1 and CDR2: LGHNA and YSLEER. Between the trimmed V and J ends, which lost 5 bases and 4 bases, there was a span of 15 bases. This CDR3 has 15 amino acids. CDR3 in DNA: TGCGCCAGCAGCTACTTCTCGGACAGTTACAATGAGCAGTTCTTC. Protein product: CASSYFSDSYNEQFF.

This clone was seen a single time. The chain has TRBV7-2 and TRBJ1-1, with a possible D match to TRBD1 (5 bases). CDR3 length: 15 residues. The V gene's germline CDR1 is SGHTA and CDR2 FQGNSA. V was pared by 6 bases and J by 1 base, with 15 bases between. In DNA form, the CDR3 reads TGTGCCAGCAGTTTACTGGGACTGAGGAACACTGAAGCTTTCTTT. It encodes CASSLLGLRNTEAFF.

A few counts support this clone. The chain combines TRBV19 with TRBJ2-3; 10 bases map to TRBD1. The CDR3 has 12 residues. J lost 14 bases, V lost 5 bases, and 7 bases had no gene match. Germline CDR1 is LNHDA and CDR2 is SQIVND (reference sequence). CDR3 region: CASSLGQGDRYF. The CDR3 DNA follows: TGTGCCAGTAGTCTAGGACAGGGGGATAGGTATTTT.

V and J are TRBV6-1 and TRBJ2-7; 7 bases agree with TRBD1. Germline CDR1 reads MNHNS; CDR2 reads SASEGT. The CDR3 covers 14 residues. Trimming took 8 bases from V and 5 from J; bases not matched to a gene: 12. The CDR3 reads CASGQVGSGHEQYF. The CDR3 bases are TGTGCCAGCGGACAGGTTGGGTCCGGACACGAGCAGTACTTC.

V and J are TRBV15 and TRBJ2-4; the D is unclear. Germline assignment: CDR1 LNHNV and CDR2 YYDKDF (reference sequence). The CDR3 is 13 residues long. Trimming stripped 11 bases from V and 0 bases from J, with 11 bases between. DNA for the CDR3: TGTGCCTCGCTCTCGGTAGCCAAAAACATTCAGTACTTC. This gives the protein CASLSVAKNIQYF.

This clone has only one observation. This CDR3 reads CASRLAGGPSTDTQYF. Written as DNA, the CDR3 is TGCGCCAGCAGACTAGCGGGGGGCCCCTCGACAGATACGCAGTATTTT. The chain links TRBV5-1 to TRBJ2-3, with 12 bases lining up with TRBD2. The germline CDR1 and CDR2 sequences are SGHRS and YFSETQ. The CDR3 has 16 residues. V lost 5 bases and J lost 3; bases outside the gene matches: 7.